This T cell receptor (beta chain) was sequenced during a study of blood T cell repertoires in COVID-19 (dated by TCRdb to 2018 to 2020). Regarding the complete study: The collaborator samples originated in the United States, Italy and Spain and spanned the acute and convalescent phases of COVID-19. The prospective study material was composed of cDNA or gDNA derived from T cells, B-cell-depleted T cells, or PBMCs. The dataset comprised deeply sampled blood TCRbeta repertoires from subjects exposed to, actively infected with, or recovered from COVID-19. The repertoires were released in a freely available public database intended as a resource for research on the immune response to SARS-CoV-2. Samples came from the ongoing ImmuneRACE study (first 160 participants) plus 1,254 subjects from 6 global collaborators. Nearly every sample came with metadata listing a de-identified subject ID, COVID-19 status, age in years and sex. Where available, HLA class I and class II types were obtained from metadata supplied by the sample provider rather than from assay-based typing.

TCRbeta CDR3 regions were amplified from genomic DNA using the immunoSEQ Assay, a bias-controlled multiplex PCR. The paper's processing steps were these. Within the assay, amplification of reference gene primers was used to estimate how many nucleated cells each sample contained. Sequence reads were collapsed and filtered to measure the absolute abundance of every unique TCRbeta CDR3 rearrangement. For each sample, productive Simpson clonality was calculated as the square root of Simpson's diversity index over productive rearrangements. The table comes from immuneACCESS by way of TCRdb, which keeps in-frame sequences with V and J called. Part of the clones is missing from these tables; in studies checked, under half for an unresolved V gene and the rest for unknown reasons. V, J and clone size reflect that table, while D and trimming were determined from the DNA. The sample table records roughly 85,000 clones; more than 80% of these occur just once. The ten largest account for around 26% of the sample.

The CDR3, cysteine through phenylalanine, is 14 amino acids long. Only the CDR3 portion is preserved as DNA: 42 bases, with reading frame beginning at the first base. Per the germline V gene, MDHEN is the CDR1 and SYDVKM is the CDR2. Trimming takes 5 bases off V and 5 bases off J; junction bases not matched to a gene: 8. What the study reported, not specific to this receptor: Clinical and demographic metadata were provided uncurated, with the amount varying by source and participant.

The collaborating institutions used their own protocols to collect whole blood in K2EDTA tubes. For TCRbeta analysis, collaborators shipped samples as frozen whole blood, isolated PBMCs, or DNA extracted from either of those sample types. With respect to this clone: Its antigen is currently not known. The input lacks base qualities; no much larger clone sits a single base away.

The chain uses TRBV28 and TRBJ2-5, with 7 junctional bases fitting TRBD1. Sequenced input: peripheral blood. The source of this sequence is a man between 50 and 59 years old with active or convalescent COVID-19. Here is the DNA: TGTGCCAGCAGTCCCTCGACAGGGTTTGAGACCCAGTACTTC. Translated, it gives CASSPSTGFETQYF.